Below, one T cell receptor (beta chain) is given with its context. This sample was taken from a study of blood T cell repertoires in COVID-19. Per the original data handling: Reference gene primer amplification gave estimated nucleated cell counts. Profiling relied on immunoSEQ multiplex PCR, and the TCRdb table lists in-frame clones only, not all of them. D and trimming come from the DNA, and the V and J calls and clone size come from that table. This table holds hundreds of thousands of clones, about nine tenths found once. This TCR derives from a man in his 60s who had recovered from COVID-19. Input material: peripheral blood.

The chain's CDR3 is CAIMPSGGPRDTQYF. CDR3 nucleotides: TGTGCCATCATGCCTAGCGGGGGCCCTCGTGATACGCAGTATTTT. This sequence joins TRBV10-3 and TRBJ2-3, with 10 bases aligning to TRBD2. In germline, CDR1 is ENHRY, CDR2 SYGVKD. V shed 7 bases and J 6 bases; nucleotides not matched to a gene: 10. The CDR3 contains 15 residues.